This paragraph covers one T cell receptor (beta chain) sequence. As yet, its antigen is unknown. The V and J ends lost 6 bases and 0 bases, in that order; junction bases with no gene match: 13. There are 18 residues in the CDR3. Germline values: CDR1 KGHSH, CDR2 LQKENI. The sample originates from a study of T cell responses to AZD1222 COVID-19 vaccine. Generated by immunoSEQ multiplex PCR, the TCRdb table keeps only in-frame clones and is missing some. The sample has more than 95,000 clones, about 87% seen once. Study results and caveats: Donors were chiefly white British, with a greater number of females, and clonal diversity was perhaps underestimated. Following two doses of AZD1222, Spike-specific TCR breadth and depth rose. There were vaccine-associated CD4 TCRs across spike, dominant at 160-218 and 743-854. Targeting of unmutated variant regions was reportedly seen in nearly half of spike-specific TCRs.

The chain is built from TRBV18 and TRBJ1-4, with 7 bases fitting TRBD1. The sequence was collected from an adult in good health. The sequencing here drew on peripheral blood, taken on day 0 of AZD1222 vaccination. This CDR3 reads CASSGELDRSATNEKLFF. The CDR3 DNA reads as TGTGCCAGCTCCGGGGAACTGGACAGGAGTGCAACTAATGAAAAACTGTTTTTT.